Below, 14 T cell receptor beta chains from the same sample are listed, as sequenced in a study of blood T cell repertoires in COVID-19. Produced via immunoSEQ multiplex PCR; TCRdb's table is partial and in-frame only. The sample has some 160,000 clones, approximately 80% seen once; the top ten hold about 1.6%. The sequenced material came from peripheral blood. Every receptor here comes from a human donor in a cohort sampled during active COVID-19.

The chain has TRBV4-3 and TRBJ2-3; TRBD1 aligns across 8 bases. The CDR3 has 16 amino acids. With V trimmed by 5 bases and J by 2 bases, 9 bases remained unmatched. Germline V CDR1 and CDR2: LGHNA, YSLEER. The CDR3: CASSERTGRATDTQYF. CDR3 DNA: TGCGCCAGCAGCGAGAGGACAGGGCGCGCCACAGATACGCAGTATTTT.

A single count supports this clone. The chain employs TRBV19 and TRBJ1-1; 10 bases fit TRBD1. The length of the CDR3 is 14 residues. The ends lost 2 bases at V and 4 bases at J; junction bases unmatched: 1. Germline lookup yields CDR1 LNHDA and CDR2 SQIVND (reference sequence). The CDR3 is CASSIRTGGTEAFF. The CDR3 DNA follows: TGTGCCAGTAGTATAAGGACAGGGGGCACTGAAGCTTTCTTT.

The chain recombines TRBV6-2 or TRBV6-3 with TRBJ2-4; TRBD2 matches at 10 bases. V shed 5 bases, J shed 8 bases, and the junction held 9 bases outside the gene matches. This CDR3 has 15 residues. The germline gives CDR1 MNHEY, CDR2 SVGEGT. CDR3 bases: TGTGCCAGCAGTGCCCACAGCGGGGGGGTCTACATTCAGTACTTC. Translated: CASSAHSGGVYIQYF.

This clone was observed a single time. The chain is built from TRBV6-5 and TRBJ2-3, with a tentative D call TRBD1 (5 bases). Germline-derived CDR1 and CDR2 are MNHEY and SVGAGI. The CDR3 totals 11 residues. Trimming pared 4 bases from V and 9 bases from J, leaving 8 bases between. CDR3 in DNA: TGTGCCAGCAGTTTTAGGGGCACGCAGTATTTT. Protein sequence: CASSFRGTQYF.

The table lists this clone with a count of one. The chain links TRBV7-2 to TRBJ2-7, with 9 positions matching TRBD1. Germline V gene data show CDR1 as SGHTA and CDR2 as FQGNSA. V shed 6 bases and J 7 bases; nucleotides not matched to a gene: 7. CDR3 length equals 13 residues. The CDR3 sequence is CASRSQGAGEQYF. The DNA for the CDR3 is TGTGCCAGCAGGTCACAGGGGGCTGGGGAGCAGTACTTC.

The chain carries TRBV9 and TRBJ2-2; D not certain. V lost 0 bases, J lost 6 bases, and 12 bases lay in between. Germline CDR1 SGDLS, CDR2 YYNGEE. The CDR3 has 15 residues. CDR3 nucleotides: TGTGCCAGCAGCGTAGACGGAGCCCCCCCCGGGGAGCTGTTTTTT. Its protein is CASSVDGAPPGELFF. Looking up the rest from reference TRBV9 and TRBJ2-2 gives the full variable domain: DSGVTQTPKHLITATGQRVTLRCSPRSGDLSVYWYQQSLDQGLQFLIQYYNGEERAKGNILERFSAQQFPDLHSELNLSSLELGDSALYFCASSVDGAPPGELFFGEGSRLTVL.

The chain combines TRBV28 with TRBJ1-5, with D possibly being TRBD1 (5 bases). The V gene lost 7 bases and the J gene lost 5 bases, with 18 bases spanning the gap. This CDR3 spans 15 amino acids. Per the germline V gene, CDR1 is MDHEN and CDR2 is SYDVKM. The CDR3 DNA follows: TGTGCCAGCATCGCCCGTAACCAGGGCTATCAGCCCCAGCATTTT. It encodes CASIARNQGYQPQHF.

The chain links TRBV27 to TRBJ2-1; no firm D call. CDR1 and CDR2 from the germline V gene are MNHEY and SMNVEV (reference sequence). This CDR3 region has 14 residues. V gave up 0 bases and J gave up 6 bases, with 9 bases separating them. The CDR3 DNA reads TGTGCCAGCAGTTTATCGAGCCAGCGCAATGAGCAGTTCTTC. Translation gives CASSLSSQRNEQFF.

The V gene is TRBV28, the J gene TRBJ1-2; TRBD1 matches at 9 bases. The germline V gene encodes CDR1 MDHEN and CDR2 SYDVKM. The CDR3 is 13 residues long. The V and J ends lost 7 bases and 4 bases, in that order; junction bases with no gene match: 4. In DNA, the CDR3 is TGTGCCAGCACTACGACAGGGGGCTATGGCTACACCTTC. Its translation is CASTTTGGYGYTF.

V and J are TRBV15 and TRBJ2-7, with a possible D match to TRBD1 (6 bases). The CDR3 is 14 residues long. Germline V gene data show CDR1 as LNHNV and CDR2 as YYDKDF (reference sequence). Trimming cost V 0 bases and J 3 bases, with 9 bases left between them. For the CDR3, the DNA is TGTGCCACCAGCAGAGAGGGCAGGGGCTACGAGCAGTACTTC. Translation: CATSREGRGYEQYF.

The chain has TRBV7-9 and TRBJ2-7; D may be TRBD1 (5 bases). The V gene's germline CDR1 is SEHNR and CDR2 FQNEAQ (reference sequence). This CDR3 spans 16 amino acids. Trimming shortened V by 5 bases and J by 0 bases, and 17 bases separated the two germline ends. The CDR3 DNA sequence: TGTGCCAGCAGCCCCTGGAACAGGTCCCACTCCTACGAGCAGTACTTC. This encodes CASSPWNRSHSYEQYF.

V usage is TRBV25-1 and J usage is TRBJ2-7, with a possible D match to TRBD1 (5 bases). Per germline, CDR1 MGHDK and CDR2 SYGVNS. With 6 bases removed from V and 7 bases from J, the gap between germline ends came to 19 bases. The CDR3 extends over 14 amino acids. The CDR3: CASSSGQIVREQYF. CDR3 nucleotides: TGTGCCAGCAGCTCCGGACAAATTGTGCGTGAGCAGTACTTC.

CDR3 loop: CASSSRDRAYEQYF. CDR3 nucleotides: TGTGCCAGCAGTTCCCGGGACAGAGCCTACGAGCAGTACTTC. V usage is TRBV27 and J usage is TRBJ2-7, with TRBD1 matching over 7 bases. Germline values: CDR1 MNHEY, CDR2 SMNVEV (reference sequence). This CDR3 contains 14 residues. J lost 2 bases, V lost 4 bases, and 5 bases had no gene match.

The gene calls are TRBV7-2 and TRBJ2-1; the match to TRBD2 covers 7 bases. With V trimmed by 5 bases and J by 15 bases, 7 bases remained unmatched. This CDR3 spans 11 amino acids. Germline V gives CDR1 SGHTA, CDR2 FQGNSA. DNA for the CDR3: TGTGCCAGCAGCCCCACTAGCGCGCTGTTCTTC. Translating gives CASSPTSALFF.